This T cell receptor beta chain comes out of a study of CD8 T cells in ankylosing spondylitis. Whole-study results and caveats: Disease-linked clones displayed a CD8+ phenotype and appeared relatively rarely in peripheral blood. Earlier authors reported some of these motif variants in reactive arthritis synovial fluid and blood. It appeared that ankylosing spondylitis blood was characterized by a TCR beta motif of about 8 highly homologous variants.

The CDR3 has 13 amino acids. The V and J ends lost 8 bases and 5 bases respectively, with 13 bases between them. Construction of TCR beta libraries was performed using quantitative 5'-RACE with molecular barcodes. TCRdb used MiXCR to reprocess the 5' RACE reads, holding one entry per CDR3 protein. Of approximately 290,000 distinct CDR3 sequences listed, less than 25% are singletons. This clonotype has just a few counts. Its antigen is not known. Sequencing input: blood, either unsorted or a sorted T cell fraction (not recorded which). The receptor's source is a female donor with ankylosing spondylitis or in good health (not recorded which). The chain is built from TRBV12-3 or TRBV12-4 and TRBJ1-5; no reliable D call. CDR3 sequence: CASGYGYYQPQHF. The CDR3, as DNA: TGTGCCAGCGGGTACGGATATTATCAGCCCCAGCATTTT.